Listed here are 24 T cell receptor beta chains from one sample, sequenced in a study of human CD8 memory T cell subsets (dated by TCRdb to 2020 to 2021). A Human TCR Profiling Kit was used to prepare UMI-labeled 5' RACE TCRbeta libraries. The reads, reprocessed by TCRdb, yield one row per CDR3 protein sequence and no DNA. This sample's table has entries for approximately 9,000 distinct CDR3 sequences. The leading ten clones occupy roughly a fifth of the sample. Sequencing used CD8+ T cells from PBMCs. These receptors were taken from a human donor in good health.

This rearrangement joins TRBV7-9 to TRBJ2-7. Germline lookup yields CDR1 SEHNR and CDR2 FQNEAQ (reference sequence). This CDR3 is built from 13 residues. CDR3 in amino acids: CASSSLQSYEQYF.

This chain connects TRBV20-1 to TRBJ2-2; TCRdb calls TRBD1, which cannot be checked without DNA. This CDR3 contains 14 residues. Germline V gene data show CDR1 as DFQATT and CDR2 as SNEGSKA (reference sequence). CDR3: CSAWTVGGTGELFF.

CDR3 residues: CASSQIRGTDYGYTF. This sequence joins TRBV23-1 and TRBJ1-2; TCRdb gives TRBD1 as the D gene, but with no DNA this cannot be confirmed. TRBV23-1 is treated as an ORF (open reading frame) with a function not yet certain. This CDR3 is 15 amino acids long.

Judged by frequency, this clonotype is medium-sized. The chain links TRBV29-1 to TRBJ2-7. This CDR3 is 14 amino acids long. Germline V gene lookup returns CDR1 SQVTM and CDR2 ANQGSEA. The CDR3 loop is CSVEDRANRYEQYF.

The J gene is TRBJ1-3, the V gene TRBV12-3 or TRBV12-4; without DNA, the TCRdb call of TRBD1 cannot be checked. CDR3 length equals 14 residues. The CDR3 reads CASSSGSPWDTIYF.

The chain links TRBV9 to TRBJ2-7; TCRdb outputs TRBD1, but without DNA this stays unchecked. The CDR3 has 15 amino acids. CDR1 and CDR2 from the germline V gene are SGDLS and YYNGEE. This chain's CDR3 is CASSPRPDRTYEQYF.

The CDR3 protein is CSARDQNRGPSYEQYF. The chain uses TRBV20-1 and TRBJ2-7; TCRdb's D call of TRBD1 is untestable without DNA. Germline V gene sequence: CDR1 DFQATT, CDR2 SNEGSKA (reference sequence). The CDR3 is 16 amino acids.

This chain uses TRBV28 with TRBJ1-4; there is no DNA to check the TCRdb D call of TRBD1. This CDR3 is built from 16 residues. Germline V gene sequence: CDR1 MDHEN, CDR2 SYDVKM. The CDR3 protein is CASSRAKERANEKLFF.

J is TRBJ2-3 and V is TRBV6-1; the D call of TRBD1 rests on TCRdb alone, since no DNA is present to check it. Germline V gene lookup returns CDR1 MNHNS and CDR2 SASEGT. The CDR3 is 14 residues long. The CDR3 here is CASITGTGPDTQYF.

This rearrangement joins TRBV7-6 to TRBJ2-1. Per the germline V gene, CDR1 is SGHVS and CDR2 is FNYEAQ. The CDR3 runs to 16 residues. This CDR3 reads CASSLDDSSFYNEQFF.

The chain combines TRBV2 with TRBJ2-3; no DNA is available, so the TRBD2 call from TCRdb remains unchecked. The V gene's germline CDR1 is SNHLY and CDR2 FYNNEI. This CDR3 comprises 13 residues. The CDR3 loop is CARRGRGTDTQYF.

This clonotype shows up as medium-sized by frequency. J is TRBJ2-7 and V is TRBV29-1; the D call of TRBD1 rests on TCRdb alone, since no DNA is present to check it. The germline V gene has CDR1 SQVTM and CDR2 ANQGSEA. This CDR3 has 13 residues. The CDR3 sequence is CSVPGGRPYEQYF.

The CDR3 spells CASSEEWGPYNEQFF. The V call is TRBV2, the J call TRBJ2-1; TCRdb returns TRBD1, unconfirmable since there is no DNA. The CDR3 has 15 residues. Germline lookup yields CDR1 SNHLY and CDR2 FYNNEI.

This chain uses TRBV29-1 with TRBJ2-3; the D call from TCRdb, TRBD1, cannot be confirmed without DNA. Germline V gene sequence: CDR1 SQVTM, CDR2 ANQGSEA. This CDR3 region has 13 residues. The CDR3 here is CSGEGQMADTQYF.

The chain joins TRBV29-1 to TRBJ2-2. The CDR3 totals 15 residues. The germline gives CDR1 SQVTM, CDR2 ANQGSEA. The CDR3 sequence: CSVRGNTVNTGELFF.

Judged by frequency, this clonotype is medium-sized. CDR3 sequence reads: CASSQETGYEQYF. The rearrangement uses TRBV4-2 and TRBJ2-7; the D call of TRBD1 rests on TCRdb alone, since no DNA is present to check it. From germline, CDR1 is LGHNA and CDR2 YNFKEQ. This CDR3 comprises 13 residues.

Frequency places this clonotype as medium-sized (0.01 to 0.1%). The chain's CDR3 is CSVETGTDYEQYF. The rearrangement uses TRBV29-1 and TRBJ2-7; TCRdb proposes TRBD1, but this gene call is untestable without DNA. Looked up from germline, CDR1 is SQVTM and CDR2 is ANQGSEA. The CDR3 sequence is 13 residues long.

This CDR3 is CASRIKGLAGVYNEQFF. The chain has TRBV6-2 or TRBV6-3 and TRBJ2-1; TCRdb picks TRBD2, but there is no DNA to check that call. The CDR3 is 17 amino acids. Germline CDR1 reads MNHEY; CDR2 reads SVGEGT.

The chain links TRBV29-1 to TRBJ2-2; without DNA, the TCRdb call of TRBD1 cannot be checked. The CDR3 has 14 amino acids. The germline CDR1 and CDR2 sequences are SQVTM and ANQGSEA. The CDR3 is CSVQQGALTGELFF.

The chain is built from TRBV5-1 and TRBJ2-1; there is no DNA to check the TCRdb D call of TRBD1. The CDR3 consists of 15 residues. CDR1 and CDR2 from the germline V gene are SGHRS and YFSETQ. CDR3 protein: CASQQGGYPDNEQFF.

This clonotype is identified as medium-sized from frequency. This chain links TRBV6-5 with TRBJ2-7; TCRdb selects TRBD1, and the lack of DNA leaves this call unchecked. The CDR3 extends over 15 amino acids. Germline lookup yields CDR1 MNHEY and CDR2 SVGAGI. This CDR3 is CASSYEVGQSYEQYF.

This chain connects TRBV2 to TRBJ1-1. CDR1 and CDR2 from the germline V gene are SNHLY and FYNNEI. The CDR3 totals 15 residues. The CDR3 here is CASSVWGDMNTEAFF.

Its frequency marks this clonotype as medium-sized. J is TRBJ1-2 and V is TRBV29-1; TCRdb reports TRBD1, a call that lacks DNA to check it against. Germline V gene lookup returns CDR1 SQVTM and CDR2 ANQGSEA. This CDR3 region has 13 residues. The CDR3 spells CSIPTAGTGGYTF.

V gene TRBV27 combines with J gene TRBJ2-2. This CDR3 comprises 14 residues. Germline V CDR1 and CDR2: MNHEY, SMNVEV (reference sequence). The CDR3 is CASSSDVNTGELFF.